There are many counts of the clone carrying this TCR beta chain. No antigen is known for it. Template switching added a universal primer site; cDNA carried unique molecular identifiers. TCRdb reprocessed the 5' RACE reads with MiXCR, giving one entry per CDR3 protein. The sample carries 460,000 or so distinct CDR3 sequences, 12% to 15% recorded once. The length of the CDR3 is 11 residues. Germline V gene sequence: CDR1 SQVTM, CDR2 ANQGSEA. V lost 7 bases to trimming and J lost 2 bases, with 8 bases between them. The sample belongs to a study of identical twins. Overall study results and limits: There were fewer insertions in abundant cord blood beta clonotypes, but memory repertoires showed no such pattern. Cross-sectional statistics, not tracking of the same donors, supported the conclusions.

The sample was also reused in another study, on yellow fever vaccine responses in identical twins.

This TCR derives from a woman between 18 and 29 years old in good health. The chain joins TRBV29-1 to TRBJ1-1, with no clear D. Material: CD4+ T cells sorted from blood. The CDR3 loop is CSGGHNTEAFF. The CDR3 nucleotides read TGCAGCGGAGGGCATAACACTGAAGCTTTCTTT.